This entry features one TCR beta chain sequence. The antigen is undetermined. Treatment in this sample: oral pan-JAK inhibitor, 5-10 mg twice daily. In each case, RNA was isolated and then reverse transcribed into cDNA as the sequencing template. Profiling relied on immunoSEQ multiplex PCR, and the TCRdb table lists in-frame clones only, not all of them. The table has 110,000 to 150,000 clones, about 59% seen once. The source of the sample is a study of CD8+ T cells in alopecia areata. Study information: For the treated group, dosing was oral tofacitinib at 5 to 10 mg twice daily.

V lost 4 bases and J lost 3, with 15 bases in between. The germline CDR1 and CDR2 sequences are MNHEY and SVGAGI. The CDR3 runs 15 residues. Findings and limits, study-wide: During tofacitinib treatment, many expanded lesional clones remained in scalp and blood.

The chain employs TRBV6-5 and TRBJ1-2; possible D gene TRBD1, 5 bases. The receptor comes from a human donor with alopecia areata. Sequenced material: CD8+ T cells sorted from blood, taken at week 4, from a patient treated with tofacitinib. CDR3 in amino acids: CASSSLPQGDYGYTF. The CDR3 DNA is TGTGCCAGCAGTTCCCTGCCGCAGGGAGACTATGGCTACACCTTC.